Shown below are 31 T cell receptor beta chains from a single sample sequenced in a study of CD8 T cells in ankylosing spondylitis. One entry per CDR3 protein, called by TCRdb with MiXCR from the 5' RACE reads. Of about 150,000 distinct CDR3 sequences in the sample, under 45% were seen once. The sample comprised synovial fluid, either unsorted or a sorted T cell fraction (not recorded which). The receptors derive from a male donor with ankylosing spondylitis.

This clonotype was counted at least ten times. The J gene is TRBJ2-5, the V gene TRBV7-8; 10 bases map to TRBD2. This CDR3 comprises 16 residues. Germline trimming cut 1 base from V and 0 bases from J; bases unmatched to any gene: 2. Per germline, CDR1 SGHVS and CDR2 FQNEAQ. CDR3 region: CASSLGLAGYQETQYF. Written as DNA, the CDR3 is TGTGCCAGCAGCTTAGGACTAGCGGGTTACCAAGAGACCCAGTACTTC. Supplemented by reference TRBV7-8 and TRBJ2-5, the full variable domain reads GAGVSQSPRYKVAKRGQDVALRCDPISGHVSLFWYQQALGQGPEFLTYFQNEAQLDKSGLPSDRFFAERPEGSVSTLKIQRTQQEDSAVYLCASSLGLAGYQETQYFGPGTRLLVL.

The V call is TRBV20-1, the J call TRBJ2-1; 7 nucleotides agree with TRBD2. CDR3 length equals 15 residues. The germline gives CDR1 DFQATT, CDR2 SNEGSKA (reference sequence). Losses at the gene ends were 6 bases for V and 0 bases for J; bases not matched to a gene: 8. The CDR3 protein is CSALRLADSYNEQFF. CDR3 DNA sequence: TGCAGTGCCCTGAGGCTAGCGGACTCCTACAATGAGCAGTTCTTC.

The gene calls are TRBV7-9 and TRBJ2-2; D not resolved. Trimming cost V 3 bases and J 5 bases, with 10 bases left between them. CDR3 size: 14 residues. Germline V gene lookup returns CDR1 SEHNR and CDR2 FQNEAQ (reference sequence). For the CDR3, the DNA is TGTGCCAGCAGCTTCGGCATCAGGACCGGGGAGCTGTTTTTT. Protein product: CASSFGIRTGELFF.

This clonotype was found many times. V is TRBV19 and J is TRBJ2-7, with 10 bases lining up with TRBD1. Trimming at V came to 9 bases and at J to 6 bases, leaving 8 bases not matched to a gene. Germline loops: CDR1 LNHDA, CDR2 SQIVND (reference sequence). The CDR3 loop spans 13 amino acids. CDR3 nucleotides: TGTGCCAGCTCGGGGGACAGGGGACGCGAGCAGTACTTC. This translates into CASSGDRGREQYF.

The chain recombines TRBV12-3 or TRBV12-4 with TRBJ1-1; 12 bases are a match to TRBD1. This CDR3 has 16 amino acids. The trim removed 0 bases at V and 3 bases at J, leaving 2 bases unmatched. The CDR3 loop is CASSLAGTGGHTEAFF. The CDR3 DNA is TGTGCCAGCAGTTTAGCCGGGACAGGGGGCCACACTGAAGCTTTCTTT.

The chain couples TRBV3-1 to TRBJ2-3; D remains unclear. The CDR3 runs 19 residues. The V end was cut by 3 bases, the J end by 0 bases, with 22 bases between. Germline CDR1 LGHDT, CDR2 YNNKEL (reference sequence). The CDR3 DNA reads as TGTGCCAGCAGCCATGGGCTCCCCCTCCGACCTCCTAGCACAGATACGCAGTATTTT. Its protein is CASSHGLPLRPPSTDTQYF.

The J gene is TRBJ2-2, the V gene TRBV7-9; possibly TRBD1 for D (6 bases). Germline V gene sequence: CDR1 SEHNR, CDR2 FQNEAQ (reference sequence). V was trimmed by 4 bases and J by 2 bases, leaving 11 bases between them. The CDR3 spans 15 residues. The DNA for the CDR3 is TGTGCCAGCAGCTCATCACAGGGAAACACCGGGGAGCTGTTTTTT. Its protein product is CASSSSQGNTGELFF.

A few counts support this clonotype. This chain uses TRBV29-1 with TRBJ1-1; D gene uncertain. V lost 0 bases and J lost 5, with 16 bases in between. Germline V gives CDR1 SQVTM, CDR2 ANQGSEA. The CDR3 contains 15 residues. The CDR3 loop reads CSVEDGKDLSTEAFF. CDR3 DNA sequence: TGCAGCGTTGAAGATGGGAAAGACCTCAGTACTGAAGCTTTCTTT.

This clonotype showed up many times. V gene TRBV20-1 combines with J gene TRBJ1-5; TRBD1 aligns across 7 bases. Germline V gene data show CDR1 as DFQATT and CDR2 as SNEGSKA (reference sequence). The CDR3 extends over 15 amino acids. V shed 3 bases, J shed 0 bases, and the junction held 5 bases outside the gene matches. CDR3 DNA sequence: TGCAGTGCTAGGGAGGGACAGATTAGCAATCAGCCCCAGCATTTT. It translates to CSAREGQISNQPQHF.

The chain is built from TRBV3-1 and TRBJ1-2, with TRBD1 matching 7 bases. Germline V lookup: CDR1 LGHDT, CDR2 YNNKEL (reference sequence). The CDR3 has 14 residues. With V trimmed by 1 base and J by 4 bases, 3 bases remained unmatched. The CDR3 region is CASSQGGTVYGYTF. CDR3 DNA sequence: TGTGCCAGCAGCCAAGGCGGGACAGTCTATGGCTACACCTTC. Full variable domain (missing parts from reference TRBV3-1 and TRBJ1-2): DTAVSQTPKYLVTQMGNDKSIKCEQNLGHDTMYWYKQDSKKFLKIMFSYNNKELIINETVPNRFSPKSPDKAHLNLHINSLELGDSAVYFCASSQGGTVYGYTFGSGTRLTVV.

This chain uses TRBV7-8 with TRBJ2-3; 7 positions match TRBD1. The CDR3 totals 17 residues. Trimming at V came to 4 bases and at J to 1 base, leaving 11 bases not matched to a gene. CDR1 and CDR2 (germline): SGHVS, FQNEAQ. CDR3 DNA sequence: TGTGCCAGCAGCTGCCCGACGAGGGGGCACGGCACAGATACGCAGTATTTT. Its protein is CASSCPTRGHGTDTQYF.

CDR3 residues: CASSRGLRGNSPLHF. CDR3 coding DNA: TGTGCCAGCAGCAGGGGCCTAAGGGGAAATTCACCCCTCCACTTT. The chain couples TRBV28 to TRBJ1-6, with D possibly matching TRBD1 (6 bases). CDR1 MDHEN and CDR2 SYDVKM come from the germline V gene. V lost 6 bases to trimming and J lost 7 bases, with 16 bases between them. The CDR3 is 15 amino acids.

This chain joins TRBV6-1 and TRBJ2-1; D tentatively fits TRBD1 or TRBD2 (5 bases each). The CDR3 is 14 residues long. V lost 4 bases to trimming and J lost 5 bases, with 12 bases between them. Looked up from germline, CDR1 is MNHNS and CDR2 is SASEGT. CDR3 sequence (DNA): TGTGCCAGCAGTGTAGGGGACGGGCACAATGAGCAGTTCTTC. Amino acid sequence: CASSVGDGHNEQFF.

The chain couples TRBV7-3 to TRBJ2-7, with D perhaps TRBD1 (7 bases). The ends were cut back, 5 bases at V and 7 bases at J, with 15 bases in the middle. Germline CDR1 and CDR2: SGHTA and FQGTGA. The CDR3 is 13 amino acids. The CDR3 coding sequence is TGTGCCAGCAGCCAGGGGGGACAGCAAGAGCAGTACTTC. Protein sequence: CASSQGGQQEQYF.

The chain employs TRBV12-3 or TRBV12-4 and TRBJ1-4, with TRBD1 as a possible D gene (5 bases). The CDR3 has 15 amino acids. V gave up 4 bases and J gave up 4 bases, with 13 bases separating them. CDR3 in DNA: TGTGCCAGCAGTTCAGGGTGGGACTATAATGAAAAACTGTTTTTT. As protein: CASSSGWDYNEKLFF.

This clonotype appeared a few times. CDR3 amino acids: CASRGGQGSGNTIYF. DNA for the CDR3: TGTGCCAGCAGGGGAGGCCAAGGATCTGGAAACACCATATATTTT. V and J are TRBV12-3 or TRBV12-4 and TRBJ1-3; D is uncertain. The V end lost 6 bases, the J end lost 1 base, and 13 bases lay between the germline ends. The CDR3 loop spans 15 amino acids.

The V and J genes are TRBV7-4 and TRBJ1-1; 8 bases match TRBD1. The CDR3 spans 14 residues. V shed 5 bases and J 7 bases; nucleotides not matched to a gene: 9. Germline V gene sequence: CDR1 SGHVT, CDR2 SQSDAQ. The CDR3 sequence is CASSNQPGTGEAFF. CDR3 DNA: TGTGCCAGCAGCAATCAACCGGGGACAGGTGAAGCTTTCTTT.

The chain links TRBV4-1 to TRBJ2-1; D is unresolved. The V gene lost 1 base and the J gene lost 7 bases, with 5 bases spanning the gap. The CDR3 is made up of 12 amino acids. Per germline, CDR1 MGHRA and CDR2 YSYEKL. In DNA form, the CDR3 reads TGCGCCAGCAGCCAAGTCCCGAATGAGCAGTTCTTC. Translating gives CASSQVPNEQFF.

CDR3 bases: TGTGCCAGCAGACAAGGAACTTATTCACCCCTCCACTTT. Translated: CASRQGTYSPLHF. The rearrangement uses TRBV2 and TRBJ1-6; unclear D gene. CDR3 length: 13 residues. V lost 6 bases and J 8 bases, leaving 11 bases between the germline ends. Germline V gene lookup returns CDR1 SNHLY and CDR2 FYNNEI.

The J gene is TRBJ2-3, the V gene TRBV15; the D call may be TRBD1 or TRBD2 (5 bases each). Germline V lookup: CDR1 LNHNV, CDR2 YYDKDF (reference sequence). With 3 bases removed from V and 2 bases from J, the gap between germline ends came to 12 bases. The CDR3 spans 15 residues. The CDR3 is CATSSGAGFTDTQYF. In nucleotides, the CDR3 is TGTGCCACCAGCAGCGGGGCAGGGTTCACAGATACGCAGTATTTT.

The chain combines TRBV4-3 with TRBJ1-2; 10 bases are a match to TRBD1. The V segment lost 0 bases and the J segment 7 bases; nucleotides outside the gene matches: 8. The CDR3 consists of 16 residues. Germline CDR1 LGHNA, CDR2 YSLEER. CDR3: CASSQDGRTGGPGYTF. CDR3 coding DNA: TGCGCCAGCAGCCAAGATGGGAGGACAGGGGGACCTGGCTACACCTTC.

This clonotype has a handful of counts. This sequence joins TRBV5-6 and TRBJ1-6; D gene unclear. Trimming pared 2 bases from V and 4 bases from J, leaving 16 bases between. The CDR3 has 17 residues. The germline V gene has CDR1 SGHDT and CDR2 YYEEEE. The CDR3 loop is CASSFSDNRIYNSPLHF. The CDR3 DNA sequence: TGTGCCAGCAGCTTTTCAGACAACAGAATTTATAATTCACCCCTCCACTTT.

The CDR3 is CASSLKRSGGYEQFF. CDR3 DNA: TGTGCCAGCAGCTTAAAGAGGAGCGGGGGTTATGAGCAGTTCTTC. This sequence joins TRBV7-3 and TRBJ2-1; 8 nucleotides align to TRBD2. Germline CDR1 SGHTA, CDR2 FQGTGA. The length of the CDR3 is 15 residues. The V segment lost 1 base and the J segment 8 bases; nucleotides outside the gene matches: 7.

The CDR3 nucleotides are TGTGCCACCAGCGGTTGGCATATGAACACTGAAGCTTTCTTT. Its protein product is CATSGWHMNTEAFF. The chain employs TRBV15 and TRBJ1-1; D call uncertain. Germline values: CDR1 LNHNV, CDR2 YYDKDF (reference sequence). The CDR3 sequence is 14 residues long. V dropped 5 bases and J dropped 0 bases, with 10 bases sitting between them.

This clonotype was found once. The CDR3 reads CASSLAGSGYTF. The DNA of the CDR3 is TGTGCCAGCAGTTTAGCCGGGTCAGGCTACACCTTC. The chain employs TRBV27 and TRBJ1-2, with D unresolved. V lost 2 bases, J lost 8 bases, and 9 bases lay in between. CDR3 length equals 12 residues. Germline assignment: CDR1 MNHEY and CDR2 SMNVEV (reference sequence).

The chain recombines TRBV6-2 or TRBV6-3 with TRBJ2-7, with D possibly matching TRBD1 (6 bases). Trimming stripped 7 bases from V and 0 bases from J, with 19 bases between. The length of the CDR3 is 16 residues. Germline CDR1 and CDR2: MNHEY and SVGEGT. In DNA, the CDR3 is TGTGCCAGCACCAAAGAGTCCGGGACACCCTCCTACGAGCAGTACTTC. Translating it yields CASTKESGTPSYEQYF.

The rearrangement uses TRBV29-1 and TRBJ2-1; D might be TRBD2 (6 bases). V dropped 2 bases and J dropped 2 bases, with 13 bases sitting between them. The CDR3 consists of 15 residues. Germline V lookup: CDR1 SQVTM, CDR2 ANQGSEA. CDR3 in amino acids: CSVEIWDSAYNEQFF. In nucleotides, the CDR3 is TGCAGCGTTGAAATTTGGGACTCCGCCTACAATGAGCAGTTCTTC.

Note on this clonotype: A read error may account for a junction end that differs from germline. The chain recombines TRBV5-1 with TRBJ2-7; possibly TRBD2 for D (5 bases). Germline lookup yields CDR1 SGHRS and CDR2 YFSETQ. This CDR3 region has 16 residues. CDR3 nucleotide sequence: TGCGCCAGCACCTTGTTAGAGGGCAGACTCTCCTACGAGCAGTACTTC. Amino acids: CASTLLEGRLSYEQYF.

This clonotype was seen ten or more times. The chain combines TRBV7-9 with TRBJ2-7; 7 bases agree with TRBD2. Germline V gives CDR1 SEHNR, CDR2 FQNEAQ (reference sequence). V lost 4 bases, J lost 5 bases, and 8 bases stayed unmatched. The CDR3 has 14 residues. The CDR3 sequence: CASSSDPRGDEQYF. CDR3 in DNA: TGTGCCAGCAGCTCGGACCCCCGGGGGGACGAGCAGTACTTC.

V gene TRBV10-3 combines with J gene TRBJ1-1; 10 bases are a match to TRBD1. Per germline, CDR1 ENHRY and CDR2 SYGVKD. After removal of 7 bases from V and 4 bases from J, the junction contained 3 bases not matched to a gene. This CDR3 has 13 residues. CDR3 bases: TGTGCCATCACGGGACAGGGGTTCACTGAAGCTTTCTTT. Its translation is CAITGQGFTEAFF.

This chain links TRBV7-9 with TRBJ2-1, with 8 bases identical to TRBD2. Trimming removed 1 base from V and 7 bases from J; junction bases left unmatched: 9. This CDR3 has 16 amino acids. Germline V gene data show CDR1 as SEHNR and CDR2 as FQNEAQ (reference sequence). DNA for the CDR3: TGTGCCAGCAGCTTAGAGGCGGGAGGAGGTGGGAATGAGCAGTTCTTC. Translated, it gives CASSLEAGGGGNEQFF.